This T cell receptor (beta chain) was observed in a study of shared clonotypes between healthy human individuals. Turning to the study itself: The plates for each donor numbered three CD4 naive, three CD4 memory, two CD8 naive and one CD8 memory.

The V gene lost 0 bases and the J gene lost 6 bases, with 11 bases spanning the gap. The CDR3 extends over 14 amino acids. CDR1 and CDR2 from the germline V gene are MNHEY and SVGAGI. Some clones are missing from TCRdb's copy, which holds only in-frame ones; the method was immunoSEQ multiplex PCR. Here the sample spans some 87,000 clones, approximately 70% being singletons. Notes on this clone: Its antigen is still unknown.

CD8 memory was a combination of CD45RO+ cells and CCR7-negative CD45RA+ TemRA cells. Whole-study results and caveats: What rarefaction showed was incomplete sorted-subset sequencing despite large depth. The sole specimen, blood, was sampled, and tissue repertoires likely differ.

The sequenced sample consisted of memory CD8+ T cells sorted from blood. As to subset: CD45RO+ cells pooled with CCR7-negative TemRA cells. This receptor was taken from a man between 25 and 39 years old in good health. The rearrangement uses TRBV6-5 and TRBJ1-2, with D perhaps TRBD1 (5 bases). Here the CDR3 reads CASSYSRVSDGYTF. Written as DNA, the CDR3 is TGTGCCAGCAGTTACTCCAGGGTGTCGGATGGCTACACCTTC.